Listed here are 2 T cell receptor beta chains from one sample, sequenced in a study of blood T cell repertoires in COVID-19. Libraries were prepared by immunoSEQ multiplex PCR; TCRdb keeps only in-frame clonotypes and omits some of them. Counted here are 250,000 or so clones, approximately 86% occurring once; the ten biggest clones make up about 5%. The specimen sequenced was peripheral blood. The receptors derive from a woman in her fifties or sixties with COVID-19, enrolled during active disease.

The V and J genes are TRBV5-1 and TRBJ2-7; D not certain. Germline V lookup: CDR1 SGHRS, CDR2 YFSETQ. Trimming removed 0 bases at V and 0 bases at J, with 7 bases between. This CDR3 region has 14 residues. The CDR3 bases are TGCGCCAGCAGCTTGGTTCTTAGCTCCTACGAGCAGTACTTC. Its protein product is CASSLVLSSYEQYF.

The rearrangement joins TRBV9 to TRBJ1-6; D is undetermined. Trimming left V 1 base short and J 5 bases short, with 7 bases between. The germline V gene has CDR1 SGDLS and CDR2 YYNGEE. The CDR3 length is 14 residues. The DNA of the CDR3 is TGTGCCAGCAGCGTAACACAGAATAATTCACCCCTCCACTTT. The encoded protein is CASSVTQNNSPLHF. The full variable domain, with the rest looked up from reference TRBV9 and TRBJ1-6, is DSGVTQTPKHLITATGQRVTLRCSPRSGDLSVYWYQQSLDQGLQFLIQYYNGEERAKGNILERFSAQQFPDLHSELNLSSLELGDSALYFCASSVTQNNSPLHFGNGTRLTVT.